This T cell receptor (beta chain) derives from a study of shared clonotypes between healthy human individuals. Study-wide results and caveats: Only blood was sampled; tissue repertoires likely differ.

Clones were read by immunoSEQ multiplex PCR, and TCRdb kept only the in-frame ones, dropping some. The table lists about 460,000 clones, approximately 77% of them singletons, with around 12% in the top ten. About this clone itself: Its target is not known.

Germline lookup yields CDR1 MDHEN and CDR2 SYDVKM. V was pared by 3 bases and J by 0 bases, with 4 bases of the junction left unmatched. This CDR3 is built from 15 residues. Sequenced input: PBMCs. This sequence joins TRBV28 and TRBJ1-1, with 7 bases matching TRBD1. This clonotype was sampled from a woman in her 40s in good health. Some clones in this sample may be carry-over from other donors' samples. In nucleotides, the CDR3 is TGTGCCAGCAGTTTGAGGCAGGGGGTGAACACTGAAGCTTTCTTT. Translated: CASSLRQGVNTEAFF.